The 24 T cell receptor beta chains presented below share a single source sample, sequenced in a study of shared clonotypes between healthy human individuals. Only CD45RO-negative cells positively selected for CCR7 counted as naive CD8 cells, so terminally differentiated effector memory CD45RA+ cells were excluded. TCRdb's table, derived via immunoSEQ multiplex PCR, lists solely in-frame clones and lacks some. This table has about 700,000 clones, 92% appearing once. Input material: naive CD8+ T cells sorted from blood. Every receptor here comes from a man aged 25-40 years in good health.

This clone was counted once. This sequence joins TRBV19 and TRBJ2-7, with no clear D. This CDR3 contains 14 residues. Germline CDR1 is LNHDA and CDR2 is SQIVND (reference sequence). V gave up 9 bases and J gave up 0 bases, with 15 bases separating them. The CDR3 here is CASRLAGNSYEQYF. CDR3 sequence (DNA): TGTGCCAGCCGACTCGCCGGTAACTCCTACGAGCAGTACTTC.

The rearrangement joins TRBV7-8 to TRBJ2-2; 13 bases agree with TRBD2. The CDR3 sequence is 16 residues long. The ends lost 1 base at V and 5 bases at J; junction bases unmatched: 1. CDR1 and CDR2 from the germline V gene are SGHVS and FQNEAQ. The CDR3: CASSLGLAGGTGELFF. The CDR3 region has the DNA TGTGCCAGCAGCTTAGGACTAGCGGGAGGTACCGGGGAGCTGTTTTTT.

For the CDR3, the DNA is TGTGCCAGTCGGAGACCAGACGGCACCATATATTTT. Protein product: CASRRPDGTIYF. This chain links TRBV2 with TRBJ1-3, with D hard to call. The length of the CDR3 is 12 residues. Germline V lookup: CDR1 SNHLY, CDR2 FYNNEI. Trimming took 9 bases from V and 9 from J, leaving 15 bases between them.

The genes are TRBV29-1 and TRBJ2-7; maybe TRBD1 (5 bases). Trimming pared 3 bases from V and 0 bases from J, leaving 15 bases between. CDR3 length: 15 residues. Germline V CDR1 and CDR2: SQVTM, ANQGSEA. CDR3 amino acids: CSVDVTTGSSYEQYF. The CDR3 coding sequence is TGCAGCGTTGACGTCACTACAGGTAGCTCCTACGAGCAGTACTTC.

This chain connects TRBV6-1 to TRBJ2-7, with 7 bases lining up with TRBD2. The CDR3 runs 15 residues. Germline V gene sequence: CDR1 MNHNS, CDR2 SASEGT. V trimming: 0 bases; J trimming: 4 bases; junction bases outside the gene matches: 6. CDR3 bases: TGTGCCAGCAGTGAAGCAGGACTAGTACCGTACGAGCAGTACTTC. Encoded protein: CASSEAGLVPYEQYF.

The V call is TRBV15, the J call TRBJ2-2; TRBD1 matches at 9 bases. Germline V gene data show CDR1 as LNHNV and CDR2 as YYDKDF (reference sequence). CDR3 length equals 17 residues. The V segment lost 0 bases and the J segment 6 bases; nucleotides outside the gene matches: 8. CDR3 nucleotides: TGTGCCACCAGCAGAGACCCGACAGGGGGACCGCCCGGGGAGCTGTTTTTT. Protein product: CATSRDPTGGPPGELFF.

V and J are TRBV13 and TRBJ2-2; tentative D call: TRBD2 (5 bases). The CDR3 loop spans 15 amino acids. The germline CDR1 and CDR2 sequences are PRHDT and FYEKMQ (reference sequence). V gave up 3 bases and J gave up 6 bases, with 14 bases separating them. Here the CDR3 reads CASSFSERRAGELFF. CDR3 DNA sequence: TGTGCCAGCAGCTTTTCGGAGAGGCGGGCCGGGGAGCTGTTTTTT.

The chain employs TRBV7-8 and TRBJ2-5; maybe TRBD2 (7 bases). V lost 7 bases and J 2 bases, leaving 20 bases between the germline ends. CDR3 length equals 16 residues. The V gene's germline CDR1 is SGHVS and CDR2 FQNEAQ. CDR3 loop: CASINRRGGGQETQYF. The CDR3 DNA reads TGTGCCAGCATCAATCGCCGCGGGGGCGGTCAAGAGACCCAGTACTTC.

The chain uses TRBV2 and TRBJ2-7; the D is unclear. The CDR3 is made up of 13 amino acids. V was clipped by 6 bases and J by 3 bases, with 12 bases between them. CDR1 is SNHLY and CDR2 is FYNNEI in the germline V gene. The DNA for the CDR3 is TGTGCCAGCAGCAAAAGCGCCAACTACGAGCAGTACTTC. It encodes CASSKSANYEQYF. Filled out from reference TRBV2 and TRBJ2-7, the complete variable domain reads EPEVTQTPSHQVTQMGQEVILRCVPISNHLYFYWYRQILGQKVEFLVSFYNNEISEKSEIFDDQFSVERPDGSNFTLKIRSTKLEDSAMYFCASSKSANYEQYFGPGTRLTVT.

The chain uses TRBV5-5 and TRBJ2-7; D perhaps matches TRBD2 (6 bases). Trimming stripped 1 base from V and 4 bases from J, with 12 bases between. This CDR3 is 14 amino acids long. Looked up from germline, CDR1 is SGHKS and CDR2 is YYEKEE (reference sequence). DNA of the CDR3: TGTGCCAGCAGCTTGACGGGAGTAGGATACGAGCAGTACTTC. As protein: CASSLTGVGYEQYF.

Comment on this clone: A much larger clone differs from this one at a single base, so this may be a read error. The same CDR3 can be traced to other DNA sequences in this sample. This sequence joins TRBV9 and TRBJ2-3; possible D gene TRBD1, 6 bases. The germline gives CDR1 SGDLS, CDR2 YYNGEE. V gave up 0 bases and J gave up 1 base, with 6 bases separating them. The CDR3 loop spans 14 amino acids. For the CDR3, the DNA is TGTGCCAGCAGCGTAGAGGGGGGCACAGATACGCAGTATTTT. Protein product: CASSVEGGTDTQYF.

The DNA of the CDR3 is TGTGCCAGCAGCACCCGGACAGGGGGGGTTTCGAGCACAGATACGCAGTATTTT. Encoded protein: CASSTRTGGVSSTDTQYF. The chain carries TRBV7-9 and TRBJ2-3, with TRBD1 matching 10 bases. CDR3 length equals 18 residues. J lost 0 bases, V lost 5 bases, and 11 bases had no gene match. CDR1 and CDR2 from the germline V gene are SEHNR and FQNEAQ (reference sequence).

This chain connects TRBV10-3 to TRBJ2-2; D gene ambiguous. V lost 7 bases to trimming and J lost 0 bases, with 6 bases between them. Germline V gene data show CDR1 as ENHRY and CDR2 as SYGVKD. The CDR3 runs to 13 residues. CDR3 in DNA: TGTGCCATCAACGGACCGAACACCGGGGAGCTGTTTTTT. This gives the protein CAINGPNTGELFF.

The CDR3 loop reads CSVTTQGTYEQYF. CDR3 coding DNA: TGCAGCGTTACAACCCAGGGAACCTACGAGCAGTACTTC. The J gene is TRBJ2-7, the V gene TRBV29-1; a weak D match, TRBD1 (5 bases). This CDR3 spans 13 amino acids. Looked up from germline, CDR1 is SQVTM and CDR2 is ANQGSEA. V was pared by 5 bases and J by 2 bases, with 13 bases between.

The chain recombines TRBV15 with TRBJ2-1, with 9 bases that match TRBD2. The CDR3 covers 15 residues. V gave up 3 bases and J gave up 4 bases; unmatched junction bases: 4. CDR1 is LNHNV and CDR2 is YYDKDF in the germline V gene (reference sequence). For the CDR3, the DNA is TGTGCCACCAGCAGTGGCCTAGCGGGATACAATGAGCAGTTCTTC. It specifies CATSSGLAGYNEQFF.

V and J are TRBV6-6 and TRBJ1-1; D gene uncertain. This CDR3 has 13 residues. V was trimmed by 0 bases and J by 7 bases, leaving 9 bases between them. Germline V gene data show CDR1 as MNHNY and CDR2 as SVGAGI (reference sequence). The CDR3 is CASSYSAGREAFF. CDR3 in DNA: TGTGCCAGCAGTTACTCGGCAGGCCGTGAAGCTTTCTTT.

J is TRBJ1-4 and V is TRBV10-1; 9 nucleotides match TRBD1. This CDR3 region has 18 residues. Trimming cost V 6 bases and J 8 bases; bases outside gene matches: 19. Germline V gene lookup returns CDR1 WNHNN and CDR2 SYGVQD (reference sequence). The CDR3 spells CASRWDRVCEEGSEKLFF. CDR3 DNA sequence: TGCGCCAGCAGATGGGACAGGGTGTGTGAAGAGGGGAGCGAAAAACTGTTTTTT.

The genes are TRBV6-1 and TRBJ2-1; 13 bases agree with TRBD2. V lost 4 bases and J lost 8; bases outside the gene matches: 5. This CDR3 spans 15 amino acids. CDR1 MNHNS and CDR2 SASEGT come from the germline V gene. CDR3 amino acids: CASSGTSGSLDEQFF. CDR3 coding DNA: TGTGCCAGCAGTGGGACTAGCGGGAGTTTGGATGAGCAGTTCTTC.

The chain couples TRBV15 to TRBJ2-1; 8 bases agree with TRBD2. Germline V lookup: CDR1 LNHNV, CDR2 YYDKDF (reference sequence). With 1 base clipped from V and 8 bases from J, the junction kept 4 bases outside the gene matches. CDR3 length: 14 residues. The CDR3 DNA sequence: TGTGCCACCAGCAGAGCCGGGAGGGCCCATGAGCAGTTCTTC. Protein sequence: CATSRAGRAHEQFF. Complete variable domain (other parts from reference TRBV15 and TRBJ2-1): DAMVIQNPRYQVTQFGKPVTLSCSQTLNHNVMYWYQQKSSQAPKLLFHYYDKDFNNEADTPDNFQSRRPNTSFCFLDIRSPGLGDTAMYLCATSRAGRAHEQFFGPGTRLTVL.

The chain has TRBV28 and TRBJ2-7, with unresolved D. Trimming left V 3 bases short and J 6 bases short, with 15 bases between. Germline CDR1 reads MDHEN; CDR2 reads SYDVKM. The CDR3 length is 14 residues. The chain's CDR3 is CASSFITDKAEQYF. CDR3 coding DNA: TGTGCCAGCAGTTTTATTACAGATAAAGCCGAGCAGTACTTC. Drawing the rest from reference TRBV28 and TRBJ2-7, the complete variable domain is DVKVTQSSRYLVKRTGEKVFLECVQDMDHENMFWYRQDPGLGLRLIYFSYDVKMKEKGDIPEGYSVSREKKERFSLILESASTNQTSMYLCASSFITDKAEQYFGPGTRLTVT.

V gene TRBV27 combines with J gene TRBJ2-2; 10 bases map to TRBD1. Per the germline V gene, CDR1 is MNHEY and CDR2 is SMNVEV (reference sequence). The V segment lost 7 bases and the J segment 8 bases; nucleotides outside the gene matches: 7. This CDR3 is 14 amino acids long. This CDR3 reads CASTVTGGVGELFF. The CDR3 DNA is TGTGCCAGCACAGTGACAGGGGGCGTAGGGGAGCTGTTTTTT.

The V call is TRBV2, the J call TRBJ2-1; 9 nucleotides agree with TRBD2. The CDR3 has 16 amino acids. Germline V gene sequence: CDR1 SNHLY, CDR2 FYNNEI. J gave up 5 bases and V 0 bases, and 5 bases lay outside the gene matches. CDR3 sequence: CASSEAPRLADNEQFF. As DNA, the CDR3 is TGTGCCAGCAGTGAAGCGCCGAGACTAGCGGACAATGAGCAGTTCTTC.

The CDR3 nucleotides read TGTGCCAGCGGTTCCTCGGTCGGGGAGCTGTTTTTT. This sequence encodes CASGSSVGELFF. This chain joins TRBV9 and TRBJ2-2; D uncertain. Trimming pared 7 bases from V and 7 bases from J, leaving 11 bases between. This CDR3 is 12 amino acids long. Germline CDR1 is SGDLS and CDR2 is YYNGEE.

The J gene is TRBJ2-7, the V gene TRBV14, with TRBD1 matching over 10 bases. CDR3 length: 14 amino acids. Germline V gene data show CDR1 as SGHDN and CDR2 as FVKESK. V was clipped by 5 bases and J by 2 bases; unmatched bases: 3. The CDR3 DNA sequence: TGTGCCAGCAGCTTGGGACAGGGGACCTACGAGCAGTACTTC. Protein: CASSLGQGTYEQYF.